Here is one T cell receptor beta chain with its context. Its specificity is not known. The record originates from a study of CD8 T cells in Susac syndrome. An input of roughly 0.5 to 1 ug of RNA was subjected to reverse transcription using random hexamers. Multiplex immunoSEQ PCR targeted 54 Vbeta and 13 Jbeta TCR beta segments. MiXCR, run by TCRdb on the immunoSEQ multiplex PCR reads, gives a single entry per CDR3 protein. The sample contains about 52,000 distinct CDR3 sequences, 93% of which appear only once. Study-wide points: As acknowledged by the study, its TCR sequencing and HLA analysis included a relatively small number of individuals.

The multiple sclerosis controls were treatment-naive patients, and their relapsing-remitting disease was stable or active. The V gene's germline CDR1 is SGHTA and CDR2 FQGNSA. This CDR3 has 11 amino acids. Deletions cut 1 base from V and 9 bases from J, with 4 bases between. This clonotype was obtained from a human donor with multiple sclerosis. This rearrangement joins TRBV7-2 to TRBJ2-4; D not resolved. Sequencing was performed on CD8+ T cells from PBMCs. The CDR3 nucleotides read TGTGCCAGCAGCTTAGGCCCCATTCAGTACTTC. As protein: CASSLGPIQYF.